One and the same sample provided the 3 T cell receptor beta chains below, sequenced in a study of blood T cell repertoires in COVID-19. Method: immunoSEQ multiplex PCR; TCRdb's copy keeps in-frame clones and lacks some. The sample lists some 200,000 clones; roughly 79% were seen once. Input material: peripheral blood. The receptors were sampled from a human donor with acute or convalescent COVID-19. The donor label of this sample is uncertain.

The chain combines TRBV6-5 with TRBJ2-1; 10 bases fit TRBD2. V lost 7 bases, J lost 13 bases, and 13 bases stayed unmatched. CDR3 length: 14 residues. Germline lookup yields CDR1 MNHEY and CDR2 SVGAGI. In nucleotides, the CDR3 is TGTGCCAGCATTCACCCCCCTACTAGCGGGAAACAGTTCTTC. Its protein product is CASIHPPTSGKQFF.

The chain is built from TRBV18 and TRBJ2-6; D possibly corresponds to TRBD1 (5 bases). CDR1 KGHSH and CDR2 LQKENI come from the germline V gene. The ends were cut back, 2 bases at V and 0 bases at J, with 14 bases in the middle. The CDR3 runs 18 residues. The CDR3 coding sequence is TGTGCCAGCTCACCAATCAGGGTTCCCCTCTCTGGGGCCAACGTCCTGACTTTC. Translation gives CASSPIRVPLSGANVLTF.

V gene TRBV11-3 combines with J gene TRBJ1-1; 7 nucleotides line up with TRBD1. Unmatched junction bases numbered 6, after V lost 2 bases and J lost 6 bases. This CDR3 contains 14 residues. Looked up from germline, CDR1 is SGHNT and CDR2 is YENEEA. CDR3 in DNA: TGTGCCAGCAGCTTACATGACAGGGCCGCTGAAGCTTTCTTT. Its protein is CASSLHDRAAEAFF.